Reported below is one T cell receptor (beta chain). The entry originates in a study of OX40 agonist ivuxolimab in advanced cancers. This table comes from immunoSEQ multiplex PCR, and its TCRdb copy is limited to in-frame clones, with some not included. Here the sample spans about 79,000 clones, about 84% being singletons. The TCR sequence derives from an adult with an advanced solid tumor such as melanoma, head and neck, liver or kidney cancer. Sequences were derived from CD4+ or CD8+ T cells sorted from blood, sampled in a trial of the OX40 agonist ivuxolimab.

The CDR3 region has the DNA TGTGCCAGCAGCCCACAAGGACAGCCCCTTGGAAACACCATATATTTT. Encoded protein: CASSPQGQPLGNTIYF. The chain has TRBV5-8 and TRBJ1-3; possibly TRBD1 for D (6 bases). From germline, CDR1 is SGHTS and CDR2 YDEGEE. The CDR3 extends over 16 amino acids. The ends were cut back, 4 bases at V and 3 bases at J, with 17 bases in the middle. Combining the CDR3 with reference TRBV5-8 and TRBJ1-3 gives the whole variable domain EAGVTQSPTHLIKTRGQQATLRCSPISGHTSVYWYQQALGLGLQFLLWYDEGEERNRGNFPPRFSGRQFPNYSSELNVNALELEDSALYLCASSPQGQPLGNTIYFGEGSWLTVV.